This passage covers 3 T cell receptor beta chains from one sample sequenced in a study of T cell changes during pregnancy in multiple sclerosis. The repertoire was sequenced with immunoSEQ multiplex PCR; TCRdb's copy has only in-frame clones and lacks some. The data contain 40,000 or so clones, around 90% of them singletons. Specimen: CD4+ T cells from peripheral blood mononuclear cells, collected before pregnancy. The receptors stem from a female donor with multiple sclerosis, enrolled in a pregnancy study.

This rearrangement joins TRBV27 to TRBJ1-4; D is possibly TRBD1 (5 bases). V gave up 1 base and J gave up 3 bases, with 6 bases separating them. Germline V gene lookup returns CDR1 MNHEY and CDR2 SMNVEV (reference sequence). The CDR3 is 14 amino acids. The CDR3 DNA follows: TGTGCCAGCAGTTTATGGGGGGCTAATGAAAAACTGTTTTTT. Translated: CASSLWGANEKLFF.

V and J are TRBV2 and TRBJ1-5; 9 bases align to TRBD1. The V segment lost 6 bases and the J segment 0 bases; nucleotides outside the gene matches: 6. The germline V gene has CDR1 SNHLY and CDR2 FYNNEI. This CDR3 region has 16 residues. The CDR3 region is CASRGDRAYSNQPQHF. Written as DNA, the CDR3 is TGTGCCAGCAGAGGGGACAGGGCCTATAGCAATCAGCCCCAGCATTTT.

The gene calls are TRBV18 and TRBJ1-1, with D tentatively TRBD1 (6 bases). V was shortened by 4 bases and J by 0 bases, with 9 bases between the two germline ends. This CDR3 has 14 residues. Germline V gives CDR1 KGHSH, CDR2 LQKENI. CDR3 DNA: TGTGCCAGCTCACTGGACAGTATGAACACTGAAGCTTTCTTT. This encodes CASSLDSMNTEAFF.